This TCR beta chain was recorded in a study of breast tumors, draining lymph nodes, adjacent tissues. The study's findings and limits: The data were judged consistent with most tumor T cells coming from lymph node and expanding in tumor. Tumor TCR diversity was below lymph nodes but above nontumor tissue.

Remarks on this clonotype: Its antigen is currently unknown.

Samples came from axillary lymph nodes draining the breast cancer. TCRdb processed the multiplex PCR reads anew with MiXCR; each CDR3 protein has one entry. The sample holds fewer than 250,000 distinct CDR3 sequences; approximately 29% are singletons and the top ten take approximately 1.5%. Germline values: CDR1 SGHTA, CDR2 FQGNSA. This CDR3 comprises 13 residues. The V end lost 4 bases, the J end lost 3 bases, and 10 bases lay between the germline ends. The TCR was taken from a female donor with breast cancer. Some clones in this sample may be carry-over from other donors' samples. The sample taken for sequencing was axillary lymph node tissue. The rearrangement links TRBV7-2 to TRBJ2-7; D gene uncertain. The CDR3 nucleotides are TGTGCCAGCAGCTCCTTAATGGACTACGAGCAGTACTTC. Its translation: CASSSLMDYEQYF.